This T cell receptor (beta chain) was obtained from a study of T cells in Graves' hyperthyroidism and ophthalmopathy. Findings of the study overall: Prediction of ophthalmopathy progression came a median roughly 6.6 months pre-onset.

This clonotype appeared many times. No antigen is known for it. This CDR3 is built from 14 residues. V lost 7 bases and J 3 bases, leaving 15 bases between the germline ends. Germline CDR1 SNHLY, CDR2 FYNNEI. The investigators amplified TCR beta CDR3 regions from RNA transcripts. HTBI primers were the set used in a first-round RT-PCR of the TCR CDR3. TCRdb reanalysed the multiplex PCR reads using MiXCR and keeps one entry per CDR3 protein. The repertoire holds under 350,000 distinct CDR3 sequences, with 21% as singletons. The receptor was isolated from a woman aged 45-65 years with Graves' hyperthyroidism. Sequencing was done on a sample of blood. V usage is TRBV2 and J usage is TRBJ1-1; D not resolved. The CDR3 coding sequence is TGTGCCAGCACCGAGGAGGACGGTGACACTGAAGCTTTCTTT. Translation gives CASTEEDGDTEAFF.